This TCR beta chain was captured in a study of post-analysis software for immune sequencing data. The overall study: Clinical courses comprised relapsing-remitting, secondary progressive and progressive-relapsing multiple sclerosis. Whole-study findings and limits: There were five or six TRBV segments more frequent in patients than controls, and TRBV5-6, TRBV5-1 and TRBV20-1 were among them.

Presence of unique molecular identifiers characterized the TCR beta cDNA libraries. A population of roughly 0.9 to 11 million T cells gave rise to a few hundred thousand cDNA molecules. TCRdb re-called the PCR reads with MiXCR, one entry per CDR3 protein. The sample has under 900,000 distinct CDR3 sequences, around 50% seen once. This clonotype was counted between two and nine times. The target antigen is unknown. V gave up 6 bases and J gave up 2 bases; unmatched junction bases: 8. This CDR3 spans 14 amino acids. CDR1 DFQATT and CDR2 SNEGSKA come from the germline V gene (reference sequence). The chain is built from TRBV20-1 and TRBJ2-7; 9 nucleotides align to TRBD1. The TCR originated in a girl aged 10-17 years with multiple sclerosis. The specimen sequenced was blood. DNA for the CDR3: TGCAGTGCCCGCCGAACAGGGGGCCCCTACGAGCAGTACTTC. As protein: CSARRTGGPYEQYF.